A single sample is the source of the 31 T cell receptor beta chains below, sequenced in a study of T cells after yellow fever vaccination. TCRdb processed the 5' RACE reads anew with MiXCR; each CDR3 protein has one entry. The sample shows a few hundred thousand distinct CDR3 sequences, around 16% of them seen only once. Sample: PBMCs, taken less than 6 days after the first yellow fever vaccination. These receptors all stem from a man between 18 and 29 years old who received the YFV17D yellow fever vaccine.

This clonotype was seen a handful of times. The V and J genes are TRBV20-1 and TRBJ2-1; no definite D call. V was shortened by 1 base and J by 1 base, with 8 bases between the two germline ends. CDR1 is DFQATT and CDR2 is SNEGSKA in the germline V gene (reference sequence). The CDR3 runs 14 residues. The CDR3 protein is CSARGLISYNEQFF. The DNA for the CDR3 is TGCAGTGCTAGAGGTCTCATATCCTACAATGAGCAGTTCTTC.

This clonotype was recorded a few times. The rearrangement links TRBV6-1 to TRBJ2-3; 8 nucleotides line up with TRBD1. CDR1 MNHNS and CDR2 SASEGT come from the germline V gene. V was clipped by 8 bases and J by 5 bases; unmatched bases: 12. CDR3 length: 15 amino acids. In DNA form, the CDR3 reads TGTGCCAGCCTCCTAGGGCAGGGGGCGAGAGATACGCAGTATTTT. This translates into CASLLGQGARDTQYF.

This clonotype was seen a few times. J is TRBJ2-5 and V is TRBV28; 10 bases agree with TRBD2. Germline CDR1 is MDHEN and CDR2 is SYDVKM. The CDR3 covers 16 residues. The V and J ends lost 3 bases and 1 base, in that order; junction bases with no gene match: 5. The CDR3 coding sequence is TGTGCCAGCAGTTTCTCCCGGACTAGCGGCCAAGAGACCCAGTACTTC. Residues: CASSFSRTSGQETQYF.

This clonotype was recorded a few times. Written as DNA, the CDR3 is TGTGCCATCAGTGTTAACAGGGAGGGCTACGAGCAGTACTTC. This sequence encodes CAISVNREGYEQYF. The genes are TRBV10-3 and TRBJ2-7, with a tentative D call TRBD2 (7 bases). CDR3 length: 14 residues. Germline loops: CDR1 ENHRY, CDR2 SYGVKD. Trimming took 4 bases from V and 3 from J, leaving 13 bases between them.

This rearrangement joins TRBV12-3 or TRBV12-4 to TRBJ1-6; 9 positions agree with TRBD1. After removal of 6 bases from V and 6 bases from J, the junction contained 6 bases not matched to a gene. This CDR3 is built from 15 residues. The CDR3 bases are TGTGCCAGCAGAGACCCGGGACAGGGTAATTCACCCCTCCACTTT. Residues: CASRDPGQGNSPLHF.

The chain recombines TRBV27 with TRBJ2-6; D gene uncertain. CDR1 and CDR2 (germline): MNHEY, SMNVEV (reference sequence). V was clipped by 3 bases and J by 2 bases, with 14 bases between them. This CDR3 comprises 17 residues. This CDR3 reads CASSLSPFRPGANVLTF. The CDR3 coding sequence is TGTGCCAGCAGTTTGTCCCCCTTTCGGCCTGGGGCCAACGTCCTGACTTTC.

The chain is built from TRBV12-3 or TRBV12-4 and TRBJ2-3; TRBD1 is a possible D gene (6 bases). V was clipped by 6 bases and J by 4 bases, with 14 bases between them. The CDR3 totals 14 residues. CDR3 DNA: TGTGCCAGCAGCCCCAGGGGAAAGGCAGATACGCAGTATTTT. It is translated as CASSPRGKADTQYF.

Many counts were recorded for this clonotype. This chain links TRBV7-9 with TRBJ1-5; unclear D gene. Trimming pared 4 bases from V and 2 bases from J, leaving 15 bases between. Germline lookup yields CDR1 SEHNR and CDR2 FQNEAQ (reference sequence). There are 16 residues in the CDR3. In DNA form, the CDR3 reads TGTGCCAGCAGCTCAAACCTCGACCGTCGCAATCAGCCCCAGCATTTT. As protein: CASSSNLDRRNQPQHF.

This clonotype was detected a few times. The chain links TRBV28 to TRBJ1-5; D gene ambiguous. Germline CDR1 is MDHEN and CDR2 is SYDVKM. The CDR3 totals 13 residues. The V and J ends lost 10 bases and 2 bases respectively, with 12 bases between them. CDR3 bases: TGTGCCATACGGGAGGCGGGCAATCAGCCCCAGCATTTT. This gives the protein CAIREAGNQPQHF. The complete variable domain, with remaining parts taken from reference TRBV28 and TRBJ1-5, reads DVKVTQSSRYLVKRTGEKVFLECVQDMDHENMFWYRQDPGLGLRLIYFSYDVKMKEKGDIPEGYSVSREKKERFSLILESASTNQTSMYLCAIREAGNQPQHFGDGTRLSIL.

The chain combines TRBV7-2 with TRBJ1-2; the D is unclear. The CDR3 totals 14 residues. The V end was cut by 5 bases, the J end by 1 base, with 11 bases between. CDR1 is SGHTA, CDR2 FQGNSA, per germline. The CDR3 is CASSARGSNYGYTF. Here the CDR3 DNA reads TGTGCCAGCAGCGCGCGAGGAAGTAACTATGGCTACACCTTC.

The chain combines TRBV10-3 with TRBJ2-5; either TRBD1 or TRBD2 may supply D (5 bases each). Germline lookup yields CDR1 ENHRY and CDR2 SYGVKD. Trimming removed 3 bases at V and 3 bases at J, with 11 bases between. The CDR3 runs 14 residues. Here the CDR3 reads CAISDVGTEETQYF. The CDR3 DNA follows: TGTGCCATCAGTGATGTGGGGACGGAAGAGACCCAGTACTTC.

This chain uses TRBV7-8 with TRBJ2-1; 13 bases are a match to TRBD2. The germline gives CDR1 SGHVS, CDR2 FQNEAQ. Trimming removed 5 bases from V and 7 bases from J; junction bases left unmatched: 14. The CDR3 has 18 residues. CDR3: CASSIPYTSGGAWNEQFF. CDR3 DNA sequence: TGTGCCAGCAGCATACCCTACACTAGCGGGGGGGCCTGGAATGAGCAGTTCTTC.

This clonotype was picked up a small number of times. The rearrangement links TRBV6-1 to TRBJ1-2, with D hard to call. CDR3 length: 16 residues. The germline V gene encodes CDR1 MNHNS and CDR2 SASEGT. Trimming shortened V by 5 bases and J by 3 bases, and 19 bases separated the two germline ends. CDR3 amino acids: CASSPLEGVRDYGYTF. In DNA, the CDR3 is TGTGCCAGCAGTCCCCTCGAGGGTGTGAGGGACTATGGCTACACCTTC.

V usage is TRBV5-4 and J usage is TRBJ1-1; tentatively, D is TRBD1 (6 bases). Germline CDR1 SGHNT, CDR2 YYREEE (reference sequence). Trimming cost V 3 bases and J 1 base, with 10 bases left between them. This CDR3 comprises 14 residues. CDR3 DNA sequence: TGTGCCAGCAGCTGGAAGGGACAGAACACTGAAGCTTTCTTT. It yields the protein CASSWKGQNTEAFF.

Only a few counts were recorded for this clonotype. The J gene is TRBJ1-5, the V gene TRBV27; D gene unclear. The length of the CDR3 is 14 residues. V was clipped by 5 bases and J by 5 bases, with 13 bases between them. Germline loops: CDR1 MNHEY, CDR2 SMNVEV (reference sequence). The CDR3 region has the DNA TGTGCCAGCAGTCCGTGGACGGGCGATCAGCCCCAGCATTTT. Residues: CASSPWTGDQPQHF.

The table lists this clonotype with a few counts. The chain links TRBV18 to TRBJ2-5; TRBD2 aligns across 11 bases. With 3 bases clipped from V and 2 bases from J, the junction kept 5 bases outside the gene matches. The germline gives CDR1 KGHSH, CDR2 LQKENI. This CDR3 has 16 amino acids. The CDR3 nucleotides are TGTGCCAGCTCACCGGGACTAGCGGTTATTCAAGAGACCCAGTACTTC. As protein: CASSPGLAVIQETQYF.

This clonotype has a handful of counts. The rearrangement uses TRBV28 and TRBJ1-6; possible D gene TRBD1, 5 bases. CDR1 is MDHEN and CDR2 is SYDVKM in the germline V gene. The CDR3 runs 14 residues. Trimming took off 1 base at V and 10 bases at J, with 11 bases between the two ends. The CDR3 protein is CASSLFRVGSPLHF. DNA for the CDR3: TGTGCCAGCAGTTTATTCAGGGTTGGCTCACCCCTCCACTTT.

This clonotype was picked up a small number of times. V gene TRBV4-3 combines with J gene TRBJ2-5; 13 bases align to TRBD2. Losses at the gene ends were 2 bases for V and 5 bases for J; bases not matched to a gene: 8. The CDR3 totals 17 residues. CDR1 and CDR2 (germline): LGHNA, YSLEER. The CDR3 DNA reads TGCGCCAGCAGCCAAACCCTAGGACTAGCGGGGGTTGAGACCCAGTACTTC. This gives the protein CASSQTLGLAGVETQYF.

This clonotype was observed at least ten times. This chain uses TRBV6-1 with TRBJ2-7, with 8 bases lining up with TRBD2. In germline, CDR1 is MNHNS, CDR2 SASEGT. With V trimmed by 7 bases and J by 3 bases, 5 bases remained unmatched. The CDR3 is 13 amino acids. CDR3 in amino acids: CASIRAGGYEQYF. In DNA, the CDR3 is TGTGCCAGCATTCGGGCGGGGGGCTACGAGCAGTACTTC.

This clonotype has a handful of counts. The chain employs TRBV7-2 and TRBJ2-3; 9 bases agree with TRBD2. This CDR3 has 16 amino acids. Germline V gene sequence: CDR1 SGHTA, CDR2 FQGNSA. V shed 5 bases, J shed 10 bases, and the junction held 16 bases outside the gene matches. The CDR3 loop reads CASSIGRGGQTVAQYF. CDR3 in DNA: TGTGCCAGCAGCATAGGGCGGGGGGGCCAGACGGTAGCGCAGTATTTT.

The J gene is TRBJ2-2, the V gene TRBV30; tentative D call: TRBD2 (6 bases). Looked up from germline, CDR1 is GTSNPN and CDR2 is SVGIG (reference sequence). CDR3 length: 15 residues. The V end lost 0 bases, the J end lost 6 bases, and 14 bases lay between the germline ends. The CDR3 bases are TGTGCCTGGAGTGTAGGGGCTAGCGTCCCCGGGGAGCTGTTTTTT. Its translation is CAWSVGASVPGELFF.

The J gene is TRBJ1-6, the V gene TRBV9, with 7 bases fitting TRBD1. Germline V gene lookup returns CDR1 SGDLS and CDR2 YYNGEE. Germline trimming cut 2 bases from V and 2 bases from J; bases unmatched to any gene: 1. This CDR3 has 15 residues. The chain's CDR3 is CASSVTGTYNSPLHF. As DNA, the CDR3 is TGTGCCAGCAGCGTGACAGGGACCTATAATTCACCCCTCCACTTT.

The V and J genes are TRBV20-1 and TRBJ2-5; 9 nucleotides line up with TRBD2. CDR1 DFQATT and CDR2 SNEGSKA come from the germline V gene (reference sequence). CDR3 length: 13 amino acids. V was clipped by 5 bases and J by 5 bases; unmatched bases: 6. In DNA form, the CDR3 reads TGCAGTGCTGCCGGGACTAGCCCCGAGACCCAGTACTTC. As protein: CSAAGTSPETQYF.

The chain has TRBV7-2 and TRBJ1-5, with a weak D call TRBD1 (5 bases). Looked up from germline, CDR1 is SGHTA and CDR2 is FQGNSA. The V end lost 5 bases, the J end lost 7 bases, and 12 bases lay between the germline ends. There are 13 residues in the CDR3. DNA of the CDR3: TGTGCCAGCAGCCCCTGGGGGGGACAGCCCCAGCATTTT. It encodes CASSPWGGQPQHF.

This clonotype was detected a few times. The chain recombines TRBV7-9 with TRBJ2-1, with D possibly being TRBD1 or TRBD2 (5 bases each). Germline V gene data show CDR1 as SEHNR and CDR2 as FQNEAQ (reference sequence). The CDR3 consists of 17 residues. Trimming stripped 5 bases from V and 0 bases from J, with 17 bases between. The CDR3 here is CASSLGTDPSSYNEQFF. In nucleotides, the CDR3 is TGTGCCAGCAGCCTAGGGACCGATCCGAGCTCCTACAATGAGCAGTTCTTC. The whole variable domain, remainder taken from reference TRBV7-9 and TRBJ2-1, is DTGVSQNPRHKITKRGQNVTFRCDPISEHNRLYWYRQTLGQGPEFLTYFQNEAQLEKSRLLSDRFSAERPKGSFSTLEIQRTEQGDSAMYLCASSLGTDPSSYNEQFFGPGTRLTVL.

This clonotype has a count of ten or more. This sequence joins TRBV11-2 and TRBJ2-5, with D possibly matching TRBD2 (6 bases). The CDR3 totals 14 residues. Per germline, CDR1 SGHAT and CDR2 FQNNGV. V was trimmed by 1 base and J by 5 bases, leaving 11 bases between them. The chain's CDR3 is CASSLAGGAETQYF. CDR3 nucleotides: TGTGCCAGCAGCTTAGCGGGCGGGGCCGAGACCCAGTACTTC.

This clonotype was detected a few times. V and J are TRBV20-1 and TRBJ2-3, with D maybe TRBD2 (7 bases). Trimming took off 0 bases at V and 3 bases at J, with 16 bases between the two ends. In germline, CDR1 is DFQATT, CDR2 SNEGSKA (reference sequence). This CDR3 region has 16 residues. Here the CDR3 reads CSARDVGGAFTDTQYF. CDR3 coding DNA: TGCAGTGCTAGAGATGTGGGGGGGGCCTTTACAGATACGCAGTATTTT.

This clonotype appeared many times. The gene calls are TRBV6-5 and TRBJ2-5; 10 positions match TRBD2. Trimming took 4 bases from V and 5 from J; bases not matched to a gene: 16. The CDR3 totals 18 residues. Germline values: CDR1 MNHEY, CDR2 SVGAGI. CDR3 DNA sequence: TGTGCCAGCAGTTTTCCCAGGGGTTCCCTAGCGGGGGCGGAGACCCAGTACTTC. Amino acids: CASSFPRGSLAGAETQYF.

The chain carries TRBV5-4 and TRBJ1-1; D unresolved. V was cut by 2 bases and J by 2 bases, with 10 bases left in between. The germline V gene has CDR1 SGHNT and CDR2 YYREEE (reference sequence). The CDR3 is 14 residues long. The CDR3 DNA reads TGTGCCAGCAGCTTCCCCGGATATAACACTGAAGCTTTCTTT. It specifies CASSFPGYNTEAFF.

This clonotype was recorded at least ten times. The chain employs TRBV4-2 and TRBJ2-5; D ambiguous. V gave up 0 bases and J gave up 2 bases, with 10 bases separating them. This CDR3 contains 15 residues. Germline values: CDR1 LGHNA, CDR2 YNFKEQ. The CDR3 DNA reads TGTGCCAGCAGCCAAGATCGTCCAGGACAAGAGACCCAGTACTTC. Amino acids: CASSQDRPGQETQYF.

This clonotype has more than one count but fewer than ten. The V and J genes are TRBV27 and TRBJ1-5; perhaps TRBD1 as D (6 bases). The CDR3 runs 15 residues. The V gene's germline CDR1 is MNHEY and CDR2 SMNVEV (reference sequence). The V gene lost 2 bases and the J gene lost 2 bases, with 10 bases spanning the gap. The CDR3 protein is CASSLRQAGNQPQHF. The CDR3 DNA sequence: TGTGCCAGCAGTTTAAGACAGGCCGGCAATCAGCCCCAGCATTTT.